This T cell receptor (beta chain) was found in a study of radiation and T cells in renal cell carcinoma. Across the study: Nephrectomy followed 15 Gy stereotactic body radiation by 4 weeks.

General study points: In blood, top tumor clones expanded by 2 weeks, shrinking by 4.

Only in-frame clones appear in the TCRdb table, and some are missing; sequencing was by immunoSEQ multiplex PCR. The sample records more than 140,000 clones, approximately 82% being singletons. Points on this clone: Its antigen is still unknown.

This CDR3 contains 13 residues. Trimming stripped 4 bases from V and 3 bases from J, with 12 bases between. Germline CDR1 reads SQVTM; CDR2 reads ANQGSEA. As to time point: baseline pretreatment blood. Documented treatment: 15 Gy SBRT to primary tumor, nephrectomy 4 weeks later. Blood was sampled at baseline, 2 weeks and 4 weeks after SBRT. Clear cell pathology was present in this patient's renal cell carcinoma. The clonotype originates from a woman aged 45 to 65 with renal cell carcinoma. The sample here was blood, taken from a patient whose treatment included radiotherapy and nephrectomy. The chain joins TRBV29-1 to TRBJ1-1, with D unresolved. CDR3 in DNA: TGCAGCGTTGCAGTAAATTTGGACACTGAAGCTTTCTTT. It specifies CSVAVNLDTEAFF. The full variable domain, with the rest looked up from reference TRBV29-1 and TRBJ1-1, is SAVISQKPSRDICQRGTSLTIQCQVDSQVTMMFWYRQQPGQSLTLIATANQGSEATYESGFVIDKFPISRPNLTFSTLTVSNMSPEDSSIYLCSVAVNLDTEAFFGQGTRLTVV.